A single sample is the source of the 16 T cell receptor beta chains below, sequenced in a study of CD8 T cells in Susac syndrome. Reverse transcription of roughly 0.45 to 1 ug RNA used random hexamers. TCRdb itself ran the immunoSEQ multiplex PCR reads through MiXCR, one entry per CDR3 protein. The sample consists of roughly 190,000 distinct CDR3 sequences, 95% of them appearing once. Sequencing was done on a sample of CD8+ T cells from PBMCs. These receptors all come from a human donor with Susac syndrome.

The J gene is TRBJ1-2, the V gene TRBV20-1; tentative D call: TRBD1 (5 bases). The CDR3 consists of 15 residues. Trimming stripped 0 bases from V and 2 bases from J, with 13 bases between. Germline CDR1 reads DFQATT; CDR2 reads SNEGSKA (reference sequence). The CDR3 sequence: CSARDIDGTNYGYTF. The CDR3 coding sequence is TGCAGTGCTAGAGATATCGACGGGACCAACTATGGCTACACCTTC.

This chain links TRBV12-3 or TRBV12-4 with TRBJ2-1; D remains ambiguous. The germline V and J ends were trimmed by 5 bases and 5 bases, with 7 bases remaining between them. This CDR3 has 12 residues. DNA for the CDR3: TGTGCCAGCAGTGTGATTAACAATGAGCAGTTCTTC. Amino acid sequence: CASSVINNEQFF.

The chain couples TRBV18 to TRBJ2-7; no definite D call. V lost 0 bases to trimming and J lost 1 base, with 7 bases between them. The CDR3 length is 14 residues. Germline V lookup: CDR1 KGHSH, CDR2 LQKENI. This CDR3 reads CASSPPLRSYEQYF. In DNA, the CDR3 is TGTGCCAGCTCACCACCCCTCAGGTCCTACGAGCAGTACTTC.

J is TRBJ2-1 and V is TRBV23-1; D not certain. TRBV23-1 counts as an open reading frame of uncertain function. The CDR3 runs to 14 residues. Trimming took off 3 bases at V and 2 bases at J, with 8 bases between the two ends. CDR3 DNA sequence: TGCGCCAGCAGTCACTCCGACACCTACAATGAGCAGTTCTTC. It encodes CASSHSDTYNEQFF.

J is TRBJ2-7 and V is TRBV20-1; 7 bases map to TRBD1. The CDR3 spans 13 residues. Germline CDR1 reads DFQATT; CDR2 reads SNEGSKA (reference sequence). V dropped 1 base and J dropped 3; count of bases not matched to a gene: 3. CDR3 sequence: CSARGTGNYEQYF. In DNA form, the CDR3 reads TGCAGTGCTAGAGGGACAGGTAACTACGAGCAGTACTTC.

This clonotype came up once. The chain is built from TRBV20-1 and TRBJ2-7; a possible D gene is TRBD1 (6 bases). The germline V and J ends were trimmed by 5 bases and 7 bases, with 18 bases remaining between them. Germline V gene data show CDR1 as DFQATT and CDR2 as SNEGSKA (reference sequence). The CDR3 spans 13 residues. The CDR3 spells CSAPALGQTEQYF. CDR3 coding DNA: TGCAGTGCTCCAGCCTTAGGACAGACTGAGCAGTACTTC.

CDR3 region: CSATREALLLETQYF. CDR3 coding DNA: TGCAGTGCCACACGGGAGGCTCTGCTTTTGGAGACCCAGTACTTC. The gene calls are TRBV20-1 and TRBJ2-5, with 7 positions matching TRBD2. Germline V gene lookup returns CDR1 DFQATT and CDR2 SNEGSKA (reference sequence). Trimming removed 6 bases from V and 5 bases from J; junction bases left unmatched: 15. CDR3 length equals 15 residues.

This chain links TRBV30 with TRBJ1-4, with a possible D match to TRBD1 (6 bases). The CDR3 covers 15 residues. Germline CDR1 is GTSNPN and CDR2 is SVGIG (reference sequence). Trimming removed 0 bases at V and 6 bases at J, with 14 bases between. The CDR3 loop reads CAWSVQGGMDEKLFF. The CDR3 DNA reads as TGTGCCTGGAGTGTACAAGGGGGTATGGATGAAAAACTGTTTTTT.

This CDR3 is CSARDWGDRTPSGANVLTF. In DNA, the CDR3 is TGCAGTGCTAGAGATTGGGGGGACAGGACCCCCTCTGGGGCCAACGTCCTGACTTTC. The chain carries TRBV20-1 and TRBJ2-6, with 8 bases lining up with TRBD1. This CDR3 comprises 19 residues. The germline gives CDR1 DFQATT, CDR2 SNEGSKA (reference sequence). Germline trimming cut 0 bases from V and 0 bases from J; bases unmatched to any gene: 10.

The chain couples TRBV2 to TRBJ2-1; no clear D. Germline V CDR1 and CDR2: SNHLY, FYNNEI. The V gene lost 1 base and the J gene lost 9 bases, with 10 bases spanning the gap. This CDR3 contains 13 residues. DNA of the CDR3: TGTGCCAGCAGTGAAGAAGCGTCGTCTGAGCAGTTCTTC. Amino acids: CASSEEASSEQFF.

The chain uses TRBV29-1 and TRBJ2-1, with D possibly TRBD1 on 5 matching bases. The V end was cut by 6 bases, the J end by 4 bases, with 7 bases between. CDR3 length: 11 residues. Germline V CDR1 and CDR2: SQVTM, ANQGSEA. The CDR3 region is CSVHRYNEQFF. The CDR3 DNA is TGCAGCGTGCACAGGTACAATGAGCAGTTCTTC.

The chain couples TRBV4-1 to TRBJ1-1, with a tentative D call TRBD1 (5 bases). V was trimmed by 4 bases and J by 0 bases, leaving 12 bases between them. CDR1 and CDR2 from the germline V gene are MGHRA and YSYEKL. CDR3 size: 15 residues. This CDR3 reads CASSRFEGLNTEAFF. DNA for the CDR3: TGCGCCAGCAGCCGGTTTGAGGGACTGAACACTGAAGCTTTCTTT.

This sequence joins TRBV5-6 and TRBJ2-7, with no clear D. V was pared by 6 bases and J by 0 bases, with 7 bases between. Germline V gene lookup returns CDR1 SGHDT and CDR2 YYEEEE. This CDR3 comprises 12 residues. This chain's CDR3 is CASTRSSYEQYF. The CDR3 DNA follows: TGTGCCAGCACCCGGAGCTCCTACGAGCAGTACTTC. Filled out from reference TRBV5-6 and TRBJ2-7, the complete variable domain reads DAGVTQSPTHLIKTRGQQVTLRCSPKSGHDTVSWYQQALGQGPQFIFQYYEEEERQRGNFPDRFSGHQFPNYSSELNVNALLLGDSALYLCASTRSSYEQYFGPGTRLTVT.

This CDR3 is CASSPRSSYNSPLHF. The CDR3 DNA reads as TGTGCCAGCAGCCCACGCAGCTCCTATAATTCACCCCTCCACTTT. The V and J genes are TRBV9 and TRBJ1-6, with D uncertain. The CDR3 has 15 amino acids. V was cut by 4 bases and J by 0 bases, with 8 bases left in between. CDR1 and CDR2 (germline): SGDLS, YYNGEE. The full variable domain, with the rest looked up from reference TRBV9 and TRBJ1-6, is DSGVTQTPKHLITATGQRVTLRCSPRSGDLSVYWYQQSLDQGLQFLIQYYNGEERAKGNILERFSAQQFPDLHSELNLSSLELGDSALYFCASSPRSSYNSPLHFGNGTRLTVT.

Written as DNA, the CDR3 is TGTGCCAGCAGCGTGCTAGGTCCCCCGAACACCGGGGAGCTGTTTTTT. It specifies CASSVLGPPNTGELFF. V is TRBV9 and J is TRBJ2-2; D unresolved. The ends were cut back, 2 bases at V and 0 bases at J, with 11 bases in the middle. The CDR3 consists of 16 residues. The germline V gene encodes CDR1 SGDLS and CDR2 YYNGEE.

This chain links TRBV7-3 with TRBJ2-1; D could derive from TRBD1 or TRBD2 (5 bases each). Trimming took off 1 base at V and 10 bases at J, with 11 bases between the two ends. Looked up from germline, CDR1 is SGHTA and CDR2 is FQGTGA. The CDR3 sequence is 13 residues long. The CDR3 DNA reads TGTGCCAGCAGCTTAATCGGGGACCAGGAGCAGTTCTTC. This gives the protein CASSLIGDQEQFF.